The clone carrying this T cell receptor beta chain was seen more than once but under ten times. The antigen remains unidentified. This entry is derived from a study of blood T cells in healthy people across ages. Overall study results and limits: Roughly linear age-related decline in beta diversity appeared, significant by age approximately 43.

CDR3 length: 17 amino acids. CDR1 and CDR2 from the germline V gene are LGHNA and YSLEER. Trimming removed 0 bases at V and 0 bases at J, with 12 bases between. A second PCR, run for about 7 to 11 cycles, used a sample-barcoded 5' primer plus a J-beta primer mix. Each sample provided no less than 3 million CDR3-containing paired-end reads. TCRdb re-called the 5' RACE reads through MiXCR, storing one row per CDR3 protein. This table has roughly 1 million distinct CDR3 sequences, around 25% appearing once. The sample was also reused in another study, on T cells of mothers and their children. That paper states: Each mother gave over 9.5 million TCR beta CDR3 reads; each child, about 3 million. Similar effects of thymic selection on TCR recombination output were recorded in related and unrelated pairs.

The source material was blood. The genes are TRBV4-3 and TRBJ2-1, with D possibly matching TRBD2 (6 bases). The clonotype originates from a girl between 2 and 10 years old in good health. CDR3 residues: CASSQDLGGASYNEQFF. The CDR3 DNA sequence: TGCGCCAGCAGCCAAGATCTTGGCGGGGCCTCCTACAATGAGCAGTTCTTC.